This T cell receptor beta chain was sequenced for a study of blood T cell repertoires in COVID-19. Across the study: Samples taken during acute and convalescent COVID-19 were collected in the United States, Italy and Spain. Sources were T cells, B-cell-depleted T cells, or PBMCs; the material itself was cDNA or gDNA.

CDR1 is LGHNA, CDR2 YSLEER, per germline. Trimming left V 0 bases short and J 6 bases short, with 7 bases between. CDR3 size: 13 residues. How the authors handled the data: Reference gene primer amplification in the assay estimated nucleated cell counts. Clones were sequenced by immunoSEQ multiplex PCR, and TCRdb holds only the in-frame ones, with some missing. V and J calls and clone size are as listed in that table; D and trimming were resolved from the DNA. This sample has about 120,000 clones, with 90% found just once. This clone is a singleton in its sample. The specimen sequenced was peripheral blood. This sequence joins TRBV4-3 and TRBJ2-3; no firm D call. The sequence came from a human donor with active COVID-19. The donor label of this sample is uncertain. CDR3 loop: CASSQDFGDTQYF. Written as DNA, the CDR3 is TGCGCCAGCAGCCAAGATTTCGGGGATACGCAGTATTTT.